This TCR beta chain emerged from a study of T cells in women clearing cervical HPV infection (dated by TCRdb to 2016 to 2018). About the investigation overall: The cases were 25 to 30 women with histologically confirmed HPV16-related CIN3 or worse, and 2 of these cases were invasive cancers. Controls were over 20 women whose single incident HPV16 infection cleared within 12 months without precancer or cancer developing. Blood from cases was collected at the visit where the lesion was first found, while blood from controls was collected once the infection could no longer be detected. Among cases, blood sampling came a median of roughly 150 days after lesion detection, with an interquartile range of 90 to 200 days. HLA typing was available for only a few women, so HLA type could not be excluded as a confounder. The exploratory proof-of-principle case-control study was nested within the Guanacaste HPV Natural History Study in Costa Rica and compared TCR repertoires across cervical HPV16 outcomes. Cases and controls were matched on year of sample collection and on age within five years. Cases had a median age of about 35 years and controls had a median age of 38, with no significant differences in baseline characteristics. The parent cohort enrolled 8,500 to 13,000 women aged 18 or older in Guanacaste, Costa Rica, during about 1993 to 1995 and followed them for less than 8 years. As quality controls, five blinded duplicates were added to each group, bringing the total to 60 or so samples made up of roughly 50 participants and about 10 replicates. Points the paper makes about the study in general: Significantly higher TCR repertoire richness was observed in CIN3+ cases than in controls across sequencing depths, whereas no difference in evenness was found. Cases were distinguished from controls with an estimated AUC of about 0.78 by random forest classifiers combining richness and V gene abundances. Because the number of T cells in each sample was unknown, differences in richness could reflect differing T-cell content rather than repertoire biology. Cases had lower TRBV6-7 relative abundance than controls (approximately 0.11% versus 0.16%; Bonferroni P = 0.0008). The cross-sectional design could not show whether the associations came before the infection or were a result of it, and neither effector/memory subsets nor HPV-specific T cells were isolated.

Via the germline V gene, CDR1 is MDHEN and CDR2 SYDVKM. V lost 4 bases and J lost 7 bases, and the count of bases not matched to a germline gene is 7. The CDR3 covers 15 residues, taking in both the cysteine and the phenylalanine. The DNA covers only part of the CDR3, 36 bases in frame from base 1. Every participant had a single incident cervical HPV16 infection, and women with prevalent HPV16 infections were excluded. Cervical HPV DNA was detected by MY09/MY11 PCR, and genotyping was performed by dot-blot hybridization. Approximately 15 mL of heparinized blood were centrifuged, and the buffy coat was split into aliquots, frozen at -30 degrees C, and then kept at -80 degrees C. QIAGEN kits were used to extract genomic DNA from buffy coat specimens. TCR beta CDR3 regions were amplified by multiplex PCR from an average of roughly 1,300 ng genomic DNA per sample using the immunoSEQ assay. The assay corrected primer bias using a complete synthetic TCR repertoire to establish an amplification baseline. Amplicons were sequenced on the Illumina platform. From the authors' description of their analysis: Error correction of the sequences involved clustering with frequency ratios plus a modified nearest-neighbor algorithm, after which the sequences were analyzed in the immunoSEQ Analyzer using IMGT gene definitions. At each rarefaction depth, TCR richness and evenness were averaged over 20 rarefaction repeats, and samples with fewer sequences than the depth were excluded. V, D and J gene relative abundances were compared between groups with Wilcoxon rank sum tests, applying FDR correction. For the blinded duplicates, the intraclass correlation was about 96% for TCR richness and averaged about 75% across about 64 gene segments. TCRdb obtained this table from immuneACCESS and retained in-frame rearrangements with V and J assigned. These tables miss some clones; where compared with another copy, unresolved V genes account for less than half of the shortfall, and the remainder is unexplained. V, J and clone size were drawn from that table, and D and trimming were deduced from the DNA. The sample table holds tens of thousands of clones. The biggest ten clones account for 2.5% to 3% of the sample.

Frequency shows this clone is medium-sized (0.01 to 0.1%); no count was noted. This receptor's antigen is unknown. The read is 3 residues too short to cover the CDR3 end, so that end is filled in from the germline J gene. Rearrangement joined TRBV28 to TRBJ2-1; 10 nucleotides in the junction match TRBD1. The clonotype comes from a woman between 18 and 75 years old with a cervical HPV16 infection that either progressed to CIN3+ or cleared (not recorded which). The sequenced material came from blood buffy coat. The CDR3 sequence is CASSSGTGAGNEQFF. CDR3 bases read: TGTGCCAGCAGTTCCGGGACAGGGGCTGGGAATGAG.